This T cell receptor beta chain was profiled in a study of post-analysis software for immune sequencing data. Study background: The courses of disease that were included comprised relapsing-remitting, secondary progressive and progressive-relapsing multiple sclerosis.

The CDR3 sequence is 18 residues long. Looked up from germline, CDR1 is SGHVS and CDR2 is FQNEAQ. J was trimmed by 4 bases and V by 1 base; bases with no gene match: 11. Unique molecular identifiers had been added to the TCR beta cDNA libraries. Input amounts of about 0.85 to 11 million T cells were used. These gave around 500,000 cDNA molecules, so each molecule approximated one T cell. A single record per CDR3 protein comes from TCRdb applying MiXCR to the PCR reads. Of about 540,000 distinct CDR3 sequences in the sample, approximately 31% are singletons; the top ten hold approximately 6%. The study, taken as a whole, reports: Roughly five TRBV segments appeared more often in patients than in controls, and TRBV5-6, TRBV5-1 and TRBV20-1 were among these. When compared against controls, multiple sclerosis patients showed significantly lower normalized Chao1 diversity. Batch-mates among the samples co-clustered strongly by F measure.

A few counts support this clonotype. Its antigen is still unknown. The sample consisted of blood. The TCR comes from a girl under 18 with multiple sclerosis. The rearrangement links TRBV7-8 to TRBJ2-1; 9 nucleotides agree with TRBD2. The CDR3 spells CASSLDGGGAVFYNEQFF. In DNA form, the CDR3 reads TGTGCCAGCAGCTTAGATGGCGGGGGGGCCGTTTTTTACAATGAGCAGTTCTTC.